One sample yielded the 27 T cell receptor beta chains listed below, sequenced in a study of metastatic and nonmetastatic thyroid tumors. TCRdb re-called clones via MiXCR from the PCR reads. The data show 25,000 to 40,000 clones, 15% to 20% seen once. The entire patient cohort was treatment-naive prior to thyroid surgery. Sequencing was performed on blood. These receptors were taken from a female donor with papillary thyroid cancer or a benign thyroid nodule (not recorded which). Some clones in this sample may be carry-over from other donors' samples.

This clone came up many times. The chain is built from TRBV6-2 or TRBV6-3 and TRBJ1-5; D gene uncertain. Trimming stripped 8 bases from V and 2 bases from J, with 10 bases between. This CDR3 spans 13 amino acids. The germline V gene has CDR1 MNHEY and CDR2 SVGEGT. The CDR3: CASSWTGNQPQHF. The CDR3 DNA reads TGTGCCAGCTCCTGGACGGGCAATCAGCCCCAGCATTTT.

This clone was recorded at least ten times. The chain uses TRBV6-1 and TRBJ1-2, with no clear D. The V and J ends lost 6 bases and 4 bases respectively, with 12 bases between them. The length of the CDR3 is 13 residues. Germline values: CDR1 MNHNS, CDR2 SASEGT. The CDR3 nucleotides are TGTGCCAGCAGCCCTGATCGGGGCTATGGCTACACCTTC. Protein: CASSPDRGYGYTF.

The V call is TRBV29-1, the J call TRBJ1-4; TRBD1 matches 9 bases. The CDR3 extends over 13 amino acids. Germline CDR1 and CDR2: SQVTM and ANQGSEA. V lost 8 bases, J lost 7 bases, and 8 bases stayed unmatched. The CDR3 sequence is CSLRQGEGEKLFF. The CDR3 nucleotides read TGCAGCCTGAGACAGGGGGAGGGTGAAAAACTGTTTTTT.

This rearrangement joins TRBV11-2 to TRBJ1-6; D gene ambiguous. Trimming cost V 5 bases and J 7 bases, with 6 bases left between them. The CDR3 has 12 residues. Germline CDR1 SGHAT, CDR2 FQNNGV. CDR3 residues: CASSGRNSPLHF. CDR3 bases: TGTGCCAGCAGCGGCCGGAATTCACCCCTCCACTTT.

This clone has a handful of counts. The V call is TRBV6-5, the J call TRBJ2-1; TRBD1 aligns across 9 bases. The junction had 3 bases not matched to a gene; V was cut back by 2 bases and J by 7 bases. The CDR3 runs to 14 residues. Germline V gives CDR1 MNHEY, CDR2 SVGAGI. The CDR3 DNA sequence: TGTGCCAGCAGTTACCCCGGGACAGGGAATGAGCAGTTCTTC. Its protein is CASSYPGTGNEQFF.

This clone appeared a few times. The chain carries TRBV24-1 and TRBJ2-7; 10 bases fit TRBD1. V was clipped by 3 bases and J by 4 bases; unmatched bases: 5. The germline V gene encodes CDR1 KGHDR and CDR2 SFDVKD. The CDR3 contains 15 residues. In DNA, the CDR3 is TGTGCCACCAGTGATCACCGGACAGGGGGGTACGAGCAGTACTTC. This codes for CATSDHRTGGYEQYF.

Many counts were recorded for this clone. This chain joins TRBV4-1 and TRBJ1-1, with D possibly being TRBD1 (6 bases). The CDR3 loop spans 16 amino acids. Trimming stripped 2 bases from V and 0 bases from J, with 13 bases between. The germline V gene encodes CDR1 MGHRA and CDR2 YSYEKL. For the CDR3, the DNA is TGCGCCAGCAGCCAACTCGCGGGACACCTGAACACTGAAGCTTTCTTT. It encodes CASSQLAGHLNTEAFF.

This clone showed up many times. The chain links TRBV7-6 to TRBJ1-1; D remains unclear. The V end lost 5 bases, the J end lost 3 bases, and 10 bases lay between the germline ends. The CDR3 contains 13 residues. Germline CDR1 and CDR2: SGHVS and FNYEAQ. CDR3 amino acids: CASSVQLHTEAFF. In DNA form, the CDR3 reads TGTGCCAGCAGCGTACAGCTTCACACTGAAGCTTTCTTT.

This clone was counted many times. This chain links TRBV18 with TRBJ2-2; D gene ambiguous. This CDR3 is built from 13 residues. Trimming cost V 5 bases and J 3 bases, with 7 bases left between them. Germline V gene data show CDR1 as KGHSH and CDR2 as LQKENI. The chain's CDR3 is CASSSRDTGELFF. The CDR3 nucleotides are TGTGCCAGCTCAAGTCGGGACACCGGGGAGCTGTTTTTT.

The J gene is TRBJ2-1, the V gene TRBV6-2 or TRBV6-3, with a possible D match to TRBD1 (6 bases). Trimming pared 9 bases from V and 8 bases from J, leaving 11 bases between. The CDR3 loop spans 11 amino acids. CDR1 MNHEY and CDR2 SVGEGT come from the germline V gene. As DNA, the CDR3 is TGTGCCAGACAACAGGGTTATGAGCAGTTCTTC. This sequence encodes CARQQGYEQFF.

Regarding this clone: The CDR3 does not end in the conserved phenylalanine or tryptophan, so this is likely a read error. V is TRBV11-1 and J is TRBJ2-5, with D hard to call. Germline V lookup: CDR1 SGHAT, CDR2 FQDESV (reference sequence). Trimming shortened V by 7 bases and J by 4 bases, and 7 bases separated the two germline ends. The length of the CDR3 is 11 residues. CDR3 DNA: TGTGCCAGCATCTTTCTAGAGACCCAGTACCTC. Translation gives CASIFLETQYL.

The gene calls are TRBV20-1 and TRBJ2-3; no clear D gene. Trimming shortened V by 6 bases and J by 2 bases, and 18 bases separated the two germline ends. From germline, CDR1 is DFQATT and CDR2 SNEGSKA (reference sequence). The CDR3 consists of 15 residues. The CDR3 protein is CSAPTPQSPTDTQYF. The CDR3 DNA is TGCAGTGCACCGACTCCTCAGTCCCCCACAGATACGCAGTATTTT.

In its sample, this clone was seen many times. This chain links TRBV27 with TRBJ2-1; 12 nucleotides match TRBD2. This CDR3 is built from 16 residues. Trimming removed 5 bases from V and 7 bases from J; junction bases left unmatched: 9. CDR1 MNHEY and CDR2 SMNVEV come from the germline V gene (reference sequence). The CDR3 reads CASSHRLAGAVNEQFF. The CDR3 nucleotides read TGTGCCAGCAGTCACCGACTAGCGGGAGCCGTAAATGAGCAGTTCTTC.

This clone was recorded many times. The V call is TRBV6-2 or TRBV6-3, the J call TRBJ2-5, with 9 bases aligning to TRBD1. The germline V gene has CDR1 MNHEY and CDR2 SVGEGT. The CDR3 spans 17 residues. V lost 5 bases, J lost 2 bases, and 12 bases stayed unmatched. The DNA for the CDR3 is TGTGCCAGCAGTCCCGGGACAGGGAGTGGATGGCAAGAGACCCAGTACTTC. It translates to CASSPGTGSGWQETQYF.

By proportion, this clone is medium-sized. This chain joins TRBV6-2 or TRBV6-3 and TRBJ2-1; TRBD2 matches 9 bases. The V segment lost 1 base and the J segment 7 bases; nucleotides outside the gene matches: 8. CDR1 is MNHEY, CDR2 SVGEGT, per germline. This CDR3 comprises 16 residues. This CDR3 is CASSYYPAGGPNEQFF. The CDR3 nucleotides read TGTGCCAGCAGTTACTACCCAGCGGGGGGCCCGAATGAGCAGTTCTTC.

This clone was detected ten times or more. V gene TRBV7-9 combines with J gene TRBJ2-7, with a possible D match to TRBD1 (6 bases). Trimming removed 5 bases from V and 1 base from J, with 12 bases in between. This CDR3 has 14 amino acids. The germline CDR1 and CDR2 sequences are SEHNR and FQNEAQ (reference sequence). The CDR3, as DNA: TGTGCCAGCAGCACTAGACAGGATTCCTACGAGCAGTACTTC. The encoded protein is CASSTRQDSYEQYF.

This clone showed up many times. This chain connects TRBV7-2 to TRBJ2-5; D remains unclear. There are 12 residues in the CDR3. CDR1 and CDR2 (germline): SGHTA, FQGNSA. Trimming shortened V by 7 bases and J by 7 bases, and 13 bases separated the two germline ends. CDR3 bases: TGTGCCAGCATAAAAGCGTCAGGGACCCAGTACTTC. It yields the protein CASIKASGTQYF. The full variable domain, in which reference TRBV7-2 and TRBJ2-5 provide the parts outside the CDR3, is GAGVSQSPSNKVTEKGKDVELRCDPISGHTALYWYRQSLGQGLEFLIYFQGNSAPDKSGLPSDRFSAERTGGSVSTLTIQRTQQEDSAVYLCASIKASGTQYFGPGTRLLVL.

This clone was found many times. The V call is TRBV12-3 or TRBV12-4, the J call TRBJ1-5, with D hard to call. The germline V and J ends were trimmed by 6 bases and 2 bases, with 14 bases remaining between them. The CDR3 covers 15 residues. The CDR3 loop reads CASSISAGGNQPQHF. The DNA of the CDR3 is TGTGCCAGCAGCATTAGCGCGGGAGGCAATCAGCCCCAGCATTTT.

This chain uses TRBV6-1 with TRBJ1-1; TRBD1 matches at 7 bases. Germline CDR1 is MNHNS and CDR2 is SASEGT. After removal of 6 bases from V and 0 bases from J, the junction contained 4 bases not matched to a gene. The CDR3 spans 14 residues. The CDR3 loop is CASSLTGMNTEAFF. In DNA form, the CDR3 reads TGTGCCAGCAGCCTGACAGGGATGAACACTGAAGCTTTCTTT.

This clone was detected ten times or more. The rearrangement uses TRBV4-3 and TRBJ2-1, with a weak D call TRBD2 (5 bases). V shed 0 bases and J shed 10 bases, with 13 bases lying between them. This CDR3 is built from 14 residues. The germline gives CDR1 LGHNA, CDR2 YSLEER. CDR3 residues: CASSQDNGLREQFF. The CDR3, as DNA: TGCGCCAGCAGCCAAGATAACGGACTCAGGGAGCAGTTCTTC.

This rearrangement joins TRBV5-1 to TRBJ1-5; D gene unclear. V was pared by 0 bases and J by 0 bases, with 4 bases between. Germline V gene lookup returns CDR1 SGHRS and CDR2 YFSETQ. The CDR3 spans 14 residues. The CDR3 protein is CASSLGGSNQPQHF. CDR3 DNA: TGCGCCAGCAGCTTGGGGGGTAGCAATCAGCCCCAGCATTTT. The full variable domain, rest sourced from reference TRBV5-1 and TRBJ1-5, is KAGVTQTPRYLIKTRGQQVTLSCSPISGHRSVSWYQQTPGQGLQFLFEYFSETQRNKGNFPGRFSGRQFSNSRSEMNVSTLELGDSALYLCASSLGGSNQPQHFGDGTRLSIL.

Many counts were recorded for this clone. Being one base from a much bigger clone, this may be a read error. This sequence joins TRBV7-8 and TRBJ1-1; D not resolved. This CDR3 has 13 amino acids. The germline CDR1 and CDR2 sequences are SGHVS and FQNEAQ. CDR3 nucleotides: TGTGCCAGCAGCTTAGGGACCTACACTGAAGCTTCCTTT. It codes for CASSLGTYTEASF.

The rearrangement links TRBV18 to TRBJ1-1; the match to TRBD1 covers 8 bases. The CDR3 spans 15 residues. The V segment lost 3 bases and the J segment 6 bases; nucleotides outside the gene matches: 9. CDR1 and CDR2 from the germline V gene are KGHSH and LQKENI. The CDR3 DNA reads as TGTGCCAGCTCACCCCCGGGACAGGTATATCCTGAAGCTTTCTTT. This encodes CASSPPGQVYPEAFF.

CDR3 loop: CASSESRSTGELFF. The CDR3 nucleotides read TGCGCCAGCAGTGAGTCGCGGAGCACCGGGGAGCTGTTTTTT. V and J are TRBV10-1 and TRBJ2-2, with D hard to call. The CDR3 extends over 14 amino acids. Trimming took off 0 bases at V and 4 bases at J, with 6 bases between the two ends. CDR1 is WNHNN and CDR2 is SYGVQD in the germline V gene (reference sequence).

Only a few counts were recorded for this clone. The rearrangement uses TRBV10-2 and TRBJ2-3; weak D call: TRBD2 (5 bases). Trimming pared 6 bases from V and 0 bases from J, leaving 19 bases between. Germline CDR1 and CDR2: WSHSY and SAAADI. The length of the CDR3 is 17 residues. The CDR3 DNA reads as TGCGCCAGCAGAACTACACCGGGAATTCAAAGCACAGATACGCAGTATTTT. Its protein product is CASRTTPGIQSTDTQYF.

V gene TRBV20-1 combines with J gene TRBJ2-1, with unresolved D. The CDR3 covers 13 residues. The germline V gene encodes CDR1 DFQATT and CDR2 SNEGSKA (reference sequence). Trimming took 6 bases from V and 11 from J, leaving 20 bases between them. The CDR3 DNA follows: TGCAGTGCCGTCACAGAAGGAGCCTTGCAGCAGTTCTTC. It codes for CSAVTEGALQQFF.

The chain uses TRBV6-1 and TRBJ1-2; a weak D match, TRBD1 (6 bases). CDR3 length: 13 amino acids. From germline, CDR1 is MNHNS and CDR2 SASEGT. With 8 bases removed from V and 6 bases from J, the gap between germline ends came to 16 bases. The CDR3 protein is CASWGGGLHGYTF. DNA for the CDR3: TGTGCCAGCTGGGGAGGGGGATTACATGGCTACACCTTC.